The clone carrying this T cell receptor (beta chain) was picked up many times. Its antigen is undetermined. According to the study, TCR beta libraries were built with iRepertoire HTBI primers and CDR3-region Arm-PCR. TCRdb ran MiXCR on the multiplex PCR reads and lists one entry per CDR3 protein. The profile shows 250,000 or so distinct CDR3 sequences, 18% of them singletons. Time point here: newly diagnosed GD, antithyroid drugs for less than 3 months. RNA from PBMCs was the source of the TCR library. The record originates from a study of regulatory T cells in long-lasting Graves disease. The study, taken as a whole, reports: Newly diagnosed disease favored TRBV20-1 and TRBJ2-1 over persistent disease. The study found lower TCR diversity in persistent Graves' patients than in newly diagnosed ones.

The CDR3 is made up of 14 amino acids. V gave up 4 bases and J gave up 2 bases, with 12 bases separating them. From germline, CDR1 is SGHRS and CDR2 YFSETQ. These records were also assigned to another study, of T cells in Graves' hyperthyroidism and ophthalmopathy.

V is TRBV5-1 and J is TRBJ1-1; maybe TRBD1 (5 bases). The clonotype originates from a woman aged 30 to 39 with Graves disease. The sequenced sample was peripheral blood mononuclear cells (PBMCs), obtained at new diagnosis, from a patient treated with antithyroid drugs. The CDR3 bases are TGCGCCAGCAGCGAGGGACTGACCAACACTGAAGCTTTCTTT. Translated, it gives CASSEGLTNTEAFF.